This entry lists 14 T cell receptor beta chains sequenced from one sample in a study of blood T cell repertoires in COVID-19 (dated by TCRdb to 2020 to 2022). The receptor library was made with the immunoSEQ multiplex PCR assay. The table was pulled from immuneACCESS by TCRdb, which kept in-frame rearrangements only. Such tables lose some clones; where checked, under half of the loss comes from unresolved V genes, and the rest has no known cause. The sample table lists 120,000 to 150,000 clones, over 80% of them with a count of one. The ten biggest clones cover 1.6% of the sample. The sample consisted of peripheral blood. These receptors were obtained from a human donor in a cohort sampled during active COVID-19.

This chain links TRBV4-1 with TRBJ2-7, with 8 bases identical to TRBD2. Trimming cost V 2 bases and J 2 bases; bases outside gene matches: 14. Germline loops: CDR1 MGHRA, CDR2 YSYEKL. The CDR3 consists of 18 residues. CDR3 loop: CASSQSGGPSGPTYEQYF. CDR3 nucleotide sequence: TGCGCCAGCAGCCAATCTGGAGGCCCTAGCGGGCCGACCTACGAGCAGTACTTC.

The gene calls are TRBV19 and TRBJ2-3; perhaps TRBD1 as D (6 bases). The germline V gene encodes CDR1 LNHDA and CDR2 SQIVND (reference sequence). Deletions cut 8 bases from V and 0 bases from J, with 15 bases between. The CDR3 is made up of 15 amino acids. The CDR3 DNA reads as TGTGCCAGTTCCGGGACAAGGCTAAGCACAGATACGCAGTATTTT. Translated, it gives CASSGTRLSTDTQYF.

The J gene is TRBJ2-3, the V gene TRBV7-2, with D tentatively TRBD2 (6 bases). The germline V and J ends were trimmed by 5 bases and 1 base, with 13 bases remaining between them. In germline, CDR1 is SGHTA, CDR2 FQGNSA. CDR3 length equals 15 residues. CDR3 in amino acids: CASSPFGGGTDTQYF. The CDR3 DNA follows: TGTGCCAGCAGCCCTTTCGGGGGAGGCACAGATACGCAGTATTTT.

CDR3 DNA: TGCGCCAGCAGCTTCGCGGAACTCACAGATACGCAGTATTTT. Encoded protein: CASSFAELTDTQYF. The chain is built from TRBV5-1 and TRBJ2-3; D call uncertain. This CDR3 has 14 residues. Trimming took 2 bases from V and 2 from J, leaving 9 bases between them. Germline V gene lookup returns CDR1 SGHRS and CDR2 YFSETQ.

The chain uses TRBV18 and TRBJ2-7; TRBD1 matches at 9 bases. Germline V lookup: CDR1 KGHSH, CDR2 LQKENI. The CDR3 runs to 14 residues. The V and J ends lost 6 bases and 0 bases, in that order; junction bases with no gene match: 3. Here the CDR3 reads CASSPDRGSYEQYF. The DNA of the CDR3 is TGTGCCAGCTCCCCGGACAGGGGCTCCTACGAGCAGTACTTC.

In its sample, this clone was seen once. The V gene is TRBV6-5, the J gene TRBJ1-4; 8 bases are a match to TRBD1. This CDR3 is 15 amino acids long. V shed 8 bases and J 8 bases; nucleotides not matched to a gene: 13. CDR1 is MNHEY, CDR2 SVGAGI, per germline. CDR3 region: CASGETGVGAEKLFF. The CDR3 region has the DNA TGTGCCAGCGGGGAGACAGGGGTCGGAGCCGAAAAACTGTTTTTT.

V and J are TRBV5-1 and TRBJ2-7, with D unresolved. This CDR3 has 15 amino acids. V lost 0 bases to trimming and J lost 3 bases, with 13 bases between them. Germline values: CDR1 SGHRS, CDR2 YFSETQ. The CDR3 here is CASSLAGSSGYEQYF. For the CDR3, the DNA is TGCGCCAGCAGCTTGGCTGGGTCATCAGGCTACGAGCAGTACTTC. Using reference TRBV5-1 and TRBJ2-7 for the parts outside the CDR3, the full variable domain is KAGVTQTPRYLIKTRGQQVTLSCSPISGHRSVSWYQQTPGQGLQFLFEYFSETQRNKGNFPGRFSGRQFSNSRSEMNVSTLELGDSALYLCASSLAGSSGYEQYFGPGTRLTVT.

The rearrangement joins TRBV18 to TRBJ1-5; TRBD1 matches at 9 bases. J gave up 4 bases and V 2 bases, and 6 bases lay outside the gene matches. The germline V gene encodes CDR1 KGHSH and CDR2 LQKENI. The CDR3 loop spans 16 amino acids. The CDR3 DNA is TGTGCCAGCTCACCAGGCCCCGACAGGGGGAATCAGCCCCAGCATTTT. As protein: CASSPGPDRGNQPQHF.

V and J are TRBV5-5 and TRBJ2-7; TRBD2 matches 8 bases. V trimming: 3 bases; J trimming: 6 bases; junction bases outside the gene matches: 8. This CDR3 has 14 amino acids. CDR1 and CDR2 from the germline V gene are SGHKS and YYEKEE (reference sequence). CDR3 bases: TGTGCCAGCAGCTCGGCGGGAGGTGTTCCCGAGCAGTACTTC. Encoded protein: CASSSAGGVPEQYF. The full variable domain, its missing parts supplied by reference TRBV5-5 and TRBJ2-7, is DAGVTQSPTHLIKTRGQQVTLRCSPISGHKSVSWYQQVLGQGPQFIFQYYEKEERGRGNFPDRFSARQFPNYSSELNVNALLLGDSALYLCASSSAGGVPEQYFGPGTRLTVT.

The chain joins TRBV27 to TRBJ2-3, with TRBD1 identical over 8 bases. Germline lookup yields CDR1 MNHEY and CDR2 SMNVEV (reference sequence). The J segment lost 2 bases and the V segment lost 4 bases, leaving 8 bases of the junction unmatched. The CDR3 is 16 amino acids. The CDR3 DNA is TGTGCCAGCAGTTCCGGACAGGGTTGGACCACAGATACGCAGTATTTT. Translating gives CASSSGQGWTTDTQYF.

CDR3 sequence: CASVGLALFSSYNEQFF. DNA for the CDR3: TGTGCCAGCGTGGGACTAGCCCTTTTTAGCTCCTACAATGAGCAGTTCTTC. This chain joins TRBV28 and TRBJ2-1; 9 bases are a match to TRBD2. The CDR3 extends over 17 amino acids. Germline-derived CDR1 and CDR2 are MDHEN and SYDVKM. J gave up 0 bases and V 8 bases, and 11 bases lay outside the gene matches.

This sequence joins TRBV12-3 or TRBV12-4 and TRBJ1-5; D call uncertain. V lost 5 bases to trimming and J lost 0 bases, with 5 bases between them. The CDR3 has 13 residues. This CDR3 is CASSRLSNQPQHF. For the CDR3, the DNA is TGTGCCAGCAGTAGACTTAGCAATCAGCCCCAGCATTTT.

The chain recombines TRBV9 with TRBJ2-5, with 10 bases aligning to TRBD1. This CDR3 has 15 amino acids. Germline values: CDR1 SGDLS, CDR2 YYNGEE. V trimming: 4 bases; J trimming: 4 bases; junction bases outside the gene matches: 7. Here the CDR3 reads CASSTSTGGLETQYF. The CDR3 DNA reads TGTGCCAGCAGCACGTCGACAGGGGGCTTAGAGACCCAGTACTTC.

The chain carries TRBV3-1 (or the pseudogene TRBV3-2) and TRBJ2-7; 9 bases fit TRBD1. The CDR3 length is 16 residues. V lost 4 bases to trimming and J lost 3 bases; unmatched junction nucleotides: 10. CDR1 is LGHDT and CDR2 is YNNKEL in the germline V gene (reference sequence). This CDR3 reads CASSLPSGQGNYEQYF. For the CDR3, the DNA is TGTGCCAGCAGCCTCCCCTCGGGACAGGGAAACTACGAGCAGTACTTC.